This entry describes one TCR beta chain. Its antigen is unknown. This entry comes from a study of cytotoxic CD8 clonotypes in ibrutinib-treated CLL. Study overall: Enrolment comprised eleven to twelve relapsed/refractory and around 15 treatment-naive patients; about 17 were IGHV unmutated. The samples contained approximately 280,000 productive templates on average. They also contained an average of approximately 94,000 productive rearrangements. Response sampling came at median around twelve months of treatment, ranging about 6 to 36 months. Broader study findings: Clonality at baseline surpassed age-matched healthy donors and tracked circulating CD8+ T-cell counts.

Profiled with immunoSEQ multiplex PCR; TCRdb holds only in-frame clones, not every one. The table lists over 200,000 clones, about three quarters of them singletons, with 5.9% in the top ten. V lost 2 bases, J lost 2 bases, and 7 bases lay in between. Looked up from germline, CDR1 is MGHRA and CDR2 is YSYEKL. This CDR3 contains 13 residues. The sequencing used PBMCs, collected after 12 months of ibrutinib treatment. The rearrangement uses TRBV4-1 and TRBJ2-7, with D possibly being TRBD1 (6 bases). The TCR originated in a human donor with chronic lymphocytic leukemia. CDR3 sequence: CASSQRDTYEQYF. The CDR3 nucleotides are TGCGCCAGCAGCCAACGGGACACCTACGAGCAGTACTTC.